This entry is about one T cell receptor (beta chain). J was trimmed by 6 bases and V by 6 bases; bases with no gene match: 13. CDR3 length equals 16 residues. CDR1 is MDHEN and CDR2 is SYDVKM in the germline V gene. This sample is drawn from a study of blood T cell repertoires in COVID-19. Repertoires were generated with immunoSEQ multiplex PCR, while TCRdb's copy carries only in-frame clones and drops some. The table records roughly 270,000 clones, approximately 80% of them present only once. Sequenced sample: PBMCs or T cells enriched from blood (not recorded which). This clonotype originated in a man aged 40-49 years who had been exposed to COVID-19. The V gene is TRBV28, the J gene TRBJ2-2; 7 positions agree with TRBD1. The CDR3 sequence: CASRDTGAPKSGELFF. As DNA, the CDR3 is TGTGCCAGCAGAGATACAGGGGCCCCGAAGTCCGGGGAGCTGTTTTTT.